The clone carrying this TCR beta chain was observed at least ten times. The sample comes from a study of CD8 T cells in ankylosing spondylitis. V lost 0 bases to trimming and J lost 1 base, with 16 bases between them. The length of the CDR3 is 17 residues. Germline CDR1 is SGDLS and CDR2 is YYNGEE. TCRdb re-analysed the 5' RACE reads in MiXCR, keeping a single row per CDR3 protein. The profile covers roughly 40,000 distinct CDR3 sequences, with about 4.2% appearing a single time and around 3.6% taken by the ten largest. Sequencing was done on a sample of blood, either unsorted or a sorted T cell fraction (not recorded which). This TCR was recovered from a female donor with ankylosing spondylitis or in good health (not recorded which). The chain combines TRBV9 with TRBJ1-1; D is unresolved. CDR3 loop: CASSVGQEFNPNTEAFF. The DNA for the CDR3 is TGTGCCAGCAGCGTAGGCCAGGAGTTCAATCCGAACACTGAAGCTTTCTTT. The whole variable domain, remainder taken from reference TRBV9 and TRBJ1-1, is DSGVTQTPKHLITATGQRVTLRCSPRSGDLSVYWYQQSLDQGLQFLIQYYNGEERAKGNILERFSAQQFPDLHSELNLSSLELGDSALYFCASSVGQEFNPNTEAFFGQGTRLTVV.